The rows below give T cell receptor beta chains drawn from one sample of a study of blood T cells in healthy people across ages. TCRdb passed the 5' RACE reads through MiXCR, listing each CDR3 protein once. The sample includes 600,000 or so distinct CDR3 sequences, approximately 30% of them seen just once. The sample consisted of blood. The receptors originated from a woman aged 80 or over in good health. Each CDR3 is given with its conserved first and last residue. The D gene is left open where the match is weak. Rows may omit the clone size; those that give it use once, few, many or a size class.

d_gene	v_gene	abundance	j_gene	CDR3aa	CDR3nt
-	TRBV20-1	few	TRBJ1-5	CSASWGVGQPQHF	TGCAGTGCTAGTTGGGGCGTTGGTCAGCCCCAGCATTTT
-	TRBV6-5	-	TRBJ2-7	CASSRYPRQSSYEQYF	TGTGCCAGCAGCAGATACCCCAGGCAGAGCTCCTACGAGCAGTACTTC
-	TRBV15	many	TRBJ1-2	CATSEGGGPTYGYTF	TGTGCCACCAGCGAGGGGGGGGGACCAACCTATGGCTACACCTTC
-	TRBV20-1	many	TRBJ2-1	CSARDLGRPWEQFF	TGCAGTGCTAGAGATCTTGGGAGGCCGTGGGAGCAGTTCTTC
-	TRBV29-1	many	TRBJ1-2	CSVFVGGGNYGYTF	TGCAGCGTTTTCGTCGGGGGGGGGAACTATGGCTACACCTTC
-	TRBV5-1	many	TRBJ2-7	CASSLGQRSSYEQYF	TGCGCCAGCAGCCTCGGACAGAGAAGCTCCTACGAGCAGTACTTC
TRBD1	TRBV7-2	-	TRBJ2-1	CASSLEGQGVYNEQFF	TGTGCCAGCAGCTTAGAGGGACAGGGAGTATACAATGAGCAGTTCTTC
-	TRBV3-1	-	TRBJ1-6	CASSQGDGGGKPPLHF	TGTGCCAGCAGCCAAGGGGACGGGGGAGGGAAGCCACCCCTCCACTTT
-	TRBV6-5	many	TRBJ1-1	CASSYNSGRAAFF	TGTGCCAGCAGTTACAATTCAGGACGGGCGGCTTTCTTT
TRBD2	TRBV11-2	many	TRBJ2-3	CASSLERGGTDTQYF	TGTGCCAGCAGCTTAGAACGGGGGGGCACAGATACGCAGTATTTT
TRBD1	TRBV20-1	many	TRBJ2-1	CSARGPGQGNEQFF	TGCAGTGCTAGAGGCCCGGGACAGGGGAATGAGCAGTTCTTC
TRBD2	TRBV6-2/TRBV6-3	many	TRBJ2-5	CASSRSSGLAGSGAQYF	TGTGCCAGCAGTCGATCCTCGGGACTAGCGGGGTCGGGGGCCCAGTACTTC
-	TRBV5-1	-	TRBJ2-5	CASERGGGETQYF	TGCGCCAGCGAGCGAGGGGGAGGAGAGACCCAGTACTTC
TRBD1	TRBV28	-	TRBJ1-3	CAGGTGYNGNTIYF	TGTGCCGGCGGGACAGGGTATAACGGAAACACCATATATTTT
TRBD2	TRBV14	-	TRBJ2-1	CASIERGADNEQFF	TGTGCCAGCATTGAGCGGGGGGCTGACAATGAGCAGTTCTTC
TRBD1	TRBV3-1	few	TRBJ1-5	CASSYSPGGAGNLPQPQHF	TGTGCCAGCAGCTACTCTCCAGGGGGCGCGGGTAATTTGCCGCAGCCCCAGCATTTT
-	TRBV11-1	many	TRBJ2-1	CASSSTAPGANNEQFF	TGTGCCAGCAGCTCGACTGCCCCCGGGGCAAACAATGAGCAGTTCTTC
TRBD1	TRBV7-9	-	TRBJ2-7	CASTRTGGRSYEQYF	TGTGCCAGCACGCGAACAGGGGGACGCTCCTACGAGCAGTACTTC
-	TRBV7-6	many	TRBJ2-1	CASSSRGTGNEQFF	TGTGCCAGCAGCTCTCGTGGGACTGGCAATGAGCAGTTCTTC
TRBD1	TRBV20-1	-	TRBJ2-7	CSARIGGQGPDGQYF	TGCAGTGCTAGGATCGGGGGACAGGGCCCAGATGGGCAGTACTTC
-	TRBV4-3	many	TRBJ1-2	CASSQVGDNYGYTF	TGCGCCAGCAGCCAAGTTGGGGATAACTATGGCTACACCTTC
-	TRBV7-3	few	TRBJ1-1	CASRGGADTEAFF	TGTGCCAGCCGCGGGGGCGCGGACACTGAAGCTTTCTTT